This T cell receptor (beta chain) came from a study of shared clonotypes between healthy human individuals. In the study overall: A couple of women and a few men aged 18 to 49 made up the donors.

The naive CD8 fraction comprised CD45RO-negative cells positively selected for CCR7 and excluded terminally differentiated effector memory CD45RA+ cells. Profiling relied on immunoSEQ multiplex PCR, and the TCRdb table lists in-frame clones only, not all of them. The sample lists about 1,900,000 clones; about 95% were seen once. In germline, CDR1 is SGHDT, CDR2 YYEEEE. The CDR3 extends over 15 amino acids. Trimming left V 0 bases short and J 7 bases short, with 14 bases between. This clone was found once. Its target is unknown. Overall study results and limits: When compared with the clonotypes that were shared by all four sorted-subset donors, the non-shared clonotypes turned out to have lower generation probabilities.

This clonotype was obtained from a man between 18 and 29 years old in good health. Input material: naive CD8+ T cells sorted from blood. This sequence joins TRBV5-6 and TRBJ2-1; a weak D match, TRBD2 (6 bases). The CDR3 reads CASSLASGGGNEQFF. Here the CDR3 DNA reads TGTGCCAGCAGCTTGGCTTCCGGGGGTGGTAATGAGCAGTTCTTC.